This T cell receptor (beta chain) comes out of a study of Ad26.COV2.S vaccination and SARS-CoV-2 variants. Findings of the study overall: The authors reported substantial breadth in spike-specific CD8+ and CD4+ T cell responses after vaccination. Measurement of non-spike TCR breadth gave similar results in vaccine and placebo recipients. Analytic work on TCR breadth and depth might have understated the full extent of total T cell responses.

Produced via immunoSEQ multiplex PCR; TCRdb's table is partial and in-frame only. The sample holds about 680,000 clones, approximately 88% seen once. The V and J ends lost 2 bases and 5 bases respectively, with 13 bases between them. The V gene's germline CDR1 is GTSNPN and CDR2 SVGIG (reference sequence). This CDR3 is 15 amino acids long. The treatment is: some 19 received Ad26.COV2.S at low or high dose, single or two shots; five or six received placebo; per-sample allocation not given. All samples were drawn on day 63, counting from the first vaccine or placebo injection. Worth noting for this clone: The antigen remains unidentified.

V gene TRBV30 combines with J gene TRBJ1-6; D is ambiguous. The sequence came from a person aged 18 to 65 who received the Ad26.COV2.S COVID-19 vaccine or a placebo. Source: peripheral blood, taken in a trial of Ad26.COV2.S vaccine versus placebo. CDR3 nucleotides: TGTGCCTGGAGTCCACGAGAGGGCAATAATTCACCCCTCCACTTT. Protein: CAWSPREGNNSPLHF.